What follows are 15 T cell receptor beta chains derived from one specimen sequenced in a study of Graves' ophthalmopathy and Graves' hyperthyroidism. For repertoire sequencing, the TCR beta CDR3 regions were amplified from RNA transcripts. A first-round RT-PCR used HTBI primers, followed by a second-round multiplex PCR. Each CDR3 protein is one row after TCRdb ran MiXCR on the multiplex PCR reads. The table shows over a million distinct CDR3 sequences, with 35% to 45% occurring only once. The sequenced sample consisted of peripheral blood or thyroid tissue (not recorded which). The receptors here all came from an adult man with Graves' hyperthyroidism.

This clonotype was observed many times. The chain recombines TRBV6-6 with TRBJ2-5; no definite D call. V lost 10 bases and J lost 5, with 11 bases in between. The CDR3 has 11 residues. Germline loops: CDR1 MNHNY, CDR2 SVGAGI (reference sequence). For the CDR3, the DNA is TGTGCCACCTTAGCCAAGGAGACCCAGTACTTC. This translates into CATLAKETQYF.

The chain uses TRBV6-1 and TRBJ2-7; D is ambiguous. Germline V gene lookup returns CDR1 MNHNS and CDR2 SASEGT. The CDR3 is made up of 14 amino acids. Deletions cut 2 bases from V and 1 base from J, with 9 bases between. In nucleotides, the CDR3 is TGTGCCAGCAGTGAACCGCCGGAATCCTACGAGCAGTACTTC. Translation gives CASSEPPESYEQYF.

V usage is TRBV10-3 and J usage is TRBJ1-4; D perhaps matches TRBD1 (5 bases). V was clipped by 10 bases and J by 12 bases, with 12 bases between them. CDR1 is ENHRY and CDR2 is SYGVKD in the germline V gene. CDR3 length: 10 amino acids. DNA for the CDR3: TGTGCCACGGCGGGGGGGGAACTGTTTTTT. It is translated as CATAGGELFF.

This chain connects TRBV28 to TRBJ2-7; possibly TRBD2 for D (5 bases). The CDR3 covers 15 residues. Trimming shortened V by 5 bases and J by 7 bases, and 21 bases separated the two germline ends. Germline CDR1 and CDR2: MDHEN and SYDVKM. The CDR3 bases are TGTGCCAGCAGTCCGAGGGTTGGCCGACCACGAGAGCAGTACTTC. This translates into CASSPRVGRPREQYF.

This clonotype was seen at least ten times. The chain links TRBV11-2 to TRBJ1-1; maybe TRBD1 (5 bases). V gave up 8 bases and J gave up 4 bases, with 29 bases separating them. Germline CDR1 reads SGHAT; CDR2 reads FQNNGV. The CDR3 has 18 residues. CDR3 residues: CASLARIGGSRGGTEAFF. The CDR3 DNA reads as TGTGCCAGCCTAGCCAGAATTGGGGGATCCCGGGGAGGCACTGAAGCTTTCTTT.

In this sample, this clonotype turned up a few times. The V and J genes are TRBV7-9 and TRBJ2-7; D is ambiguous. The CDR3 sequence is 11 residues long. In germline, CDR1 is SEHNR, CDR2 FQNEAQ (reference sequence). V shed 5 bases and J shed 6 bases, with 8 bases lying between them. DNA for the CDR3: TGTGCCAGCAGCCCAGCGTCCGAGCAGTACTTC. It codes for CASSPASEQYF.

This clonotype was observed a few times. The chain has TRBV10-2 and TRBJ2-5; D gene ambiguous. The CDR3 loop spans 14 amino acids. Trimming pared 6 bases from V and 4 bases from J, leaving 15 bases between. Germline lookup yields CDR1 WSHSY and CDR2 SAAADI. In DNA form, the CDR3 reads TGCGCCAGCAGCACGGCTTCGGGTGGAGAGACCCAGTACTTC. Translated: CASSTASGGETQYF.

This clonotype appeared a few times. This chain uses TRBV6-5 with TRBJ1-1; no definite D call. This CDR3 contains 14 residues. Germline V gene lookup returns CDR1 MNHEY and CDR2 SVGAGI. V was clipped by 6 bases and J by 0 bases, with 11 bases between them. The CDR3 is CASRVVGMNTEAFF. The CDR3 DNA reads as TGTGCCAGCAGAGTGGTAGGGATGAACACTGAAGCTTTCTTT.

The chain combines TRBV7-8 with TRBJ1-5; the D is unclear. Germline-derived CDR1 and CDR2 are SGHVS and FQNEAQ. This CDR3 is 13 amino acids long. Trimming stripped 5 bases from V and 9 bases from J, with 14 bases between. CDR3 bases: TGTGCCAGCAGCCAAGAAGTGTGGGGGCCCCAGCATTTT. It encodes CASSQEVWGPQHF.

Concerning this clonotype itself: One end of the junction is discordant with germline, which a read error may explain. V and J are TRBV9 and TRBJ2-5; perhaps TRBD2 as D (5 bases). The germline V gene has CDR1 SGDLS and CDR2 YYNGEE. The CDR3 loop spans 13 amino acids. The CDR3 DNA reads TGTGCCAGTAGCGTTGCCGCCCTGGAGACCCAGTACTTC. Amino acids: CASSVAALETQYF.

On this clonotype: Possible read error: a much larger clone is one base away. The chain joins TRBV5-6 to TRBJ2-5; D call uncertain. Germline assignment: CDR1 SGHDT and CDR2 YYEEEE. The CDR3 is 10 amino acids. V lost 1 base and J 7 bases, leaving 2 bases between the germline ends. The CDR3 DNA reads as TGTGCCAGCAGCTTGTGGACCCAGTACTTC. It yields the protein CASSLWTQYF. Full variable domain (outside the CDR3, taken from reference TRBV5-6 and TRBJ2-5): DAGVTQSPTHLIKTRGQQVTLRCSPKSGHDTVSWYQQALGQGPQFIFQYYEEEERQRGNFPDRFSGHQFPNYSSELNVNALLLGDSALYLCASSLWTQYFGPGTRLLVL.

Many counts were recorded for this clonotype. The chain has TRBV29-1 and TRBJ1-1; no clear D. Germline CDR1 SQVTM, CDR2 ANQGSEA. The CDR3 contains 13 residues. V lost 0 bases and J 4 bases, leaving 9 bases between the germline ends. CDR3 amino acids: CSVEEGMATEAFF. The CDR3, as DNA: TGCAGCGTTGAAGAGGGGATGGCCACTGAAGCTTTCTTT.

V usage is TRBV10-3 and J usage is TRBJ1-6, with 10 bases lining up with TRBD1. This CDR3 is built from 16 residues. Trimming took 7 bases from V and 9 from J; bases not matched to a gene: 12. Germline CDR1 and CDR2: ENHRY and SYGVKD. CDR3 nucleotides: TGTGCCATCAAGGAGGGGTTCGGGACAGGGGTTTCACCCCTCCACTTT. Protein sequence: CAIKEGFGTGVSPLHF.

About this clonotype: A read error is likely, as this CDR3 ends without the conserved phenylalanine or tryptophan. The DNA is left out, because the CDR3 cannot be placed on it with certainty; the CDR3 is given as TCRdb lists it. J is TRBJ2-6 and V is TRBV19; the table calls TRBD1, which could not be checked here. The CDR3 contains 10 residues when both ends are counted. Germline V gives CDR1 LNHDA, CDR2 SQIVND (reference sequence). The chain's CDR3 is CASSMRADRI.

The chain employs TRBV7-9 and TRBJ2-3; D not resolved. V lost 1 base to trimming and J lost 3 bases, with 8 bases between them. This CDR3 has 14 amino acids. Germline loops: CDR1 SEHNR, CDR2 FQNEAQ (reference sequence). The CDR3 DNA reads as TGTGCCAGCAGCTTAGACATTACGACAGATACGCAGTATTTT. This sequence encodes CASSLDITTDTQYF. Variable domain in full (rest from reference TRBV7-9 and TRBJ2-3): DTGVSQNPRHKITKRGQNVTFRCDPISEHNRLYWYRQTLGQGPEFLTYFQNEAQLEKSRLLSDRFSAERPKGSFSTLEIQRTEQGDSAMYLCASSLDITTDTQYFGPGTRLTVL.